These T cell receptor beta chains were read from a single sample in a study of shared clonotypes between healthy human individuals. Generated by immunoSEQ multiplex PCR, the TCRdb table keeps only in-frame clones and is missing some. The sample contains about 2.3 million clones, around 92% of which appear only once. Source material: naive CD4+ T cells from PBMCs. The receptors here all came from a man aged 18 to 30 in good health. Some clones in this sample may be carry-over from other donors' samples. Both conserved end residues are part of each CDR3. D genes are given only for firm matches. Expanded clones are given a class, and other clones once, few, many or no size at all.

V gene,D gene,CDR3 length,J gene,clone size,CDR3 DNA,CDR3 protein
TRBV18,TRBD2,15,TRBJ2-5,.,TGTGCCAGCTCACTCGGGACTAGCGGCCAAGAGACCCAGTACTTC,CASSLGTSGQETQYF
TRBV10-3,TRBD2,18,TRBJ2-2,.,TGTGCCATCAGTGAAGGACTAGCGGGAGAGATGGGCACCGGGGAGCTGTTTTTT,CAISEGLAGEMGTGELFF
TRBV15,.,13,TRBJ2-1,.,TGTGCCACCAGTCGGGACTCCCGGAATGAGCAGTTCTTC,CATSRDSRNEQFF
TRBV29-1,TRBD1,14,TRBJ1-6,.,TGCAGCGCCCAGCAGGGGGACTATAATTCACCCCTCCACTTT,CSAQQGDYNSPLHF
TRBV6-6,.,15,TRBJ2-7,.,TGTGCCAGCAGAATCCCGGGACGGACAGCCTACGAGCAGTACTTC,CASRIPGRTAYEQYF
TRBV18,.,15,TRBJ2-1,.,TGTGCCAGCTCACCACCCGCGGGTCCCTACAATGAGCAGTTCTTC,CASSPPAGPYNEQFF
TRBV5-8,.,15,TRBJ2-5,.,TGTGCCAGCAGCTTGGGCCCCGGGGCTCAAGAGACCCAGTACTTC,CASSLGPGAQETQYF
TRBV28,TRBD1,15,TRBJ2-5,.,TGTGCCAGCAGTTGGAGAGGACAGGCCAAAGAGACCCAGTACTTC,CASSWRGQAKETQYF
TRBV4-3,.,14,TRBJ2-6,.,TGCGCCAGCAGCCAGGGGGCTGGGGCCAACGTCCTGACTTTC,CASSQGAGANVLTF
TRBV5-4,TRBD1,14,TRBJ1-2,.,TGTGCCAGCAGCCCGGGACAGGGGTACTATGGCTACACCTTC,CASSPGQGYYGYTF
TRBV30,TRBD1,15,TRBJ2-5,.,TGTGCCTGGACCAAGCAGGGGGTCTTAAGAGAGACCCAGTACTTC,CAWTKQGVLRETQYF
TRBV6-5,.,11,TRBJ1-2,.,TGTGCCAGCAGGCGGAACTATGGCTACACCTTC,CASRRNYGYTF
TRBV6-6,TRBD1,16,TRBJ1-6,.,TGTGCCAGCAGTTACGAGCCGGGACAGGATAATTCACCCCTCCACTTT,CASSYEPGQDNSPLHF
TRBV5-1,.,14,TRBJ2-5,once,TGCGCCAGCAGCTTGGGTAGCGGACAAGAGACCCAGTACTTC,CASSLGSGQETQYF
TRBV5-6,.,16,TRBJ2-2,.,TGTGCCAGCAGCTTGGTGACAGCCCTTTACTCCGGGGAGCTGTTTTTT,CASSLVTALYSGELFF
TRBV29-1,.,12,TRBJ2-1,.,TGCAGCGTAAGTGTTTCCTACAATGAGCAGTTCTTC,CSVSVSYNEQFF
TRBV7-2,TRBD2,17,TRBJ2-3,.,TGTGCCAGCAGCTTAGAGGGACTAGCGGGCCCGCAGAATACGCAGTATTTT,CASSLEGLAGPQNTQYF
TRBV7-2,TRBD2,14,TRBJ2-7,.,TGTGCCAGCAGCACCCAGGCCGGGACTAGCGAGCAGTACTTC,CASSTQAGTSEQYF
TRBV7-9,.,17,TRBJ2-7,.,TGTGCCAGCAGCTTAGTACTACGGACGGATCTCTCCTACGAGCAGTACTTC,CASSLVLRTDLSYEQYF
TRBV13,.,12,TRBJ1-2,.,TGTGCCACGGGAACAAGGGGTCCTGGCTACACCTTC,CATGTRGPGYTF
TRBV2,.,12,TRBJ2-7,.,TGTGCCAGCAGCTACCGGACGGGGGAGCAGTACTTC,CASSYRTGEQYF
TRBV5-1,TRBD1,15,TRBJ1-4,.,TGCGCCAGCAGCCCCAGGACAGGGTTCGGAGAAAAACTGTTTTTT,CASSPRTGFGEKLFF
TRBV29-1,.,12,TRBJ1-3,.,TGCAGCGCTTCAGGGGTTGCGGACACCATATATTTT,CSASGVADTIYF
TRBV7-3,TRBD1,17,TRBJ1-1,.,TGTGCCAGCAGCTCCAGAGGGACAGCGGGCGGGAACACTGAAGCTTTCTTT,CASSSRGTAGGNTEAFF